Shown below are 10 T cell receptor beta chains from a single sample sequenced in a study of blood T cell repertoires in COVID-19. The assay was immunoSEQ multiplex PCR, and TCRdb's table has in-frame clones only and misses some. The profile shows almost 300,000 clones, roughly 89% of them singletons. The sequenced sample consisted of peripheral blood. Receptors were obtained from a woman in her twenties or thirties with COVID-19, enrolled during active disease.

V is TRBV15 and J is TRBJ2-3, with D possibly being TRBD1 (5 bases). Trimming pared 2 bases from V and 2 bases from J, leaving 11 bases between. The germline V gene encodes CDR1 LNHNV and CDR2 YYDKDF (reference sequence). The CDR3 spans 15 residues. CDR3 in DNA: TGTGCCACCAGCAGAAGGGGCAGGGACACAGATACGCAGTATTTT. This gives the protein CATSRRGRDTDTQYF.

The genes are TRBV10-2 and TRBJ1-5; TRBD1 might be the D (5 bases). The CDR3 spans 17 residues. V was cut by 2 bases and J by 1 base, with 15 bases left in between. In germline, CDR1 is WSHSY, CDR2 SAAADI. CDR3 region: CASSEPTGVLSNQPQHF. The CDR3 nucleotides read TGCGCCAGCAGTGAGCCGACGGGGGTGTTGAGCAATCAGCCCCAGCATTTT.

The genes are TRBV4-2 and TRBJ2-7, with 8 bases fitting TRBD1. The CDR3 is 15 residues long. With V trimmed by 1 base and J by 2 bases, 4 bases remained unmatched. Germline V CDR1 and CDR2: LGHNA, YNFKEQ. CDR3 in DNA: TGTGCCAGCAGCCAAGCGGCAGGGGGCCCCTACGAGCAGTACTTC. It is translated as CASSQAAGGPYEQYF.

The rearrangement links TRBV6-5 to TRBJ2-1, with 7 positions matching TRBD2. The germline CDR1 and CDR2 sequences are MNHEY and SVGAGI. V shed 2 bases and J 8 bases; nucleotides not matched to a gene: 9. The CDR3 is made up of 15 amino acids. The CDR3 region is CASSYGSGGTYEQFF. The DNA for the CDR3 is TGTGCCAGCAGTTACGGGTCGGGGGGAACCTATGAGCAGTTCTTC.

The DNA of the CDR3 is TGTGCCAGCAGTGAGGACTACCCCAATGAGCAGTTCTTC. Translating it yields CASSEDYPNEQFF. The rearrangement links TRBV6-4 to TRBJ2-1; D may be TRBD2 (6 bases). Trimming left V 3 bases short and J 6 bases short, with 9 bases between. Germline V gene data show CDR1 as MRHNA and CDR2 as SNTAGT. CDR3 length equals 13 residues.

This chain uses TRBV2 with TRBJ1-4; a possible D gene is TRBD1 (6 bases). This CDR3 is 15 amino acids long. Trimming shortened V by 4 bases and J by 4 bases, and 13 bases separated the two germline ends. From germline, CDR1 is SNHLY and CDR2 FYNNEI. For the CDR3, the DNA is TGTGCCAGCAGTGGAATGGCAGGGGTTAATGAAAAACTGTTTTTT. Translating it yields CASSGMAGVNEKLFF.

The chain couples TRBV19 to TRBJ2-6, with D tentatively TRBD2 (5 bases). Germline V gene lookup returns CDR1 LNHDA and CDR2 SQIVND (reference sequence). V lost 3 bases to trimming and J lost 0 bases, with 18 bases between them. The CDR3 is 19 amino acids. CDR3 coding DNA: TGTGCCAGTAGTATTAGTTTCGGGGTCCCTAGCTCTGGGGCCAACGTCCTGACTTTC. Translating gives CASSISFGVPSSGANVLTF.

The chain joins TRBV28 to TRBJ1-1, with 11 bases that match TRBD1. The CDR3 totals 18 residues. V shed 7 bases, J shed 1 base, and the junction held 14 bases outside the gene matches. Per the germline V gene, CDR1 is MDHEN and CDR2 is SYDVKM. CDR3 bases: TGTGCCAGCACCAATCCGGGACAGGGGGTTTGGAGGAACACTGAAGCTTTCTTT. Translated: CASTNPGQGVWRNTEAFF.

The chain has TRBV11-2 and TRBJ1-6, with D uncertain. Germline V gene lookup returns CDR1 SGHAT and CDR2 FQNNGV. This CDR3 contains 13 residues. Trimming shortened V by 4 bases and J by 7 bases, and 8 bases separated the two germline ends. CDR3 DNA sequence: TGTGCCAGCAGCTCCTGGGCCAATTCACCCCTCCACTTT. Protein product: CASSSWANSPLHF. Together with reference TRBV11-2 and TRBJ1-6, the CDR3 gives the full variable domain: EAGVAQSPRYKIIEKRQSVAFWCNPISGHATLYWYQQILGQGPKLLIQFQNNGVVDDSQLPKDRFSAERLKGVDSTLKIQPAKLEDSAVYLCASSSWANSPLHFGNGTRLTVT.

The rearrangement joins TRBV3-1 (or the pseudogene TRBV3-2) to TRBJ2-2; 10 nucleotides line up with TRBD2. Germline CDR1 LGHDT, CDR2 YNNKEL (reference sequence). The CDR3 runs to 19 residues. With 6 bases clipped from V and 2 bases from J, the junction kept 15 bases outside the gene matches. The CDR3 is CASRRNPTGTSVNTGELFF. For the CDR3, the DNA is TGTGCCAGCAGACGTAACCCCACCGGGACTAGCGTCAACACCGGGGAGCTGTTTTTT.